The 22 T cell receptor beta chains below come from one sample, sequenced in a study of blood T cell repertoires in COVID-19 (dated by TCRdb to about 2020). Libraries came from the immunoSEQ multiplex PCR assay. Imported from immuneACCESS, the table was reduced by TCRdb to in-frame sequences with V and J called. These copies leave out some clones; in studies compared against another copy, an unresolved V gene accounts for under half, and the cause of the remainder is not known. In this sample the table shows about 400,000 clones, 75% to 90% of which occur a single time. The top ten clonotypes cover just over 7% of the sample. The sequencing input was peripheral blood. The source of these receptors is a woman aged 60-75 years with COVID-19, enrolled during active disease.

Turning to this clone: A junction boundary mismatches the germline segment, possibly from a read error. V and J are TRBV4-1 and TRBJ2-3; tentative D call: TRBD1 (6 bases). The CDR3 contains 15 residues. Germline CDR1 MGHRA, CDR2 YSYEKL. CDR3 nucleotide sequence: TGCGCCAGCAGCCACCCGGGCCGTAAGACAGGTACGCAGTATTTT. It encodes CASSHPGRKTGTQYF.

The chain links TRBV12-5 to TRBJ1-2; possibly TRBD1 for D (5 bases). The CDR3 contains 13 residues. The V end was cut by 5 bases, the J end by 3 bases, with 10 bases between. From germline, CDR1 is LGHNT and CDR2 FRNRAP. The CDR3 sequence is CASGLGEHYGYTF. The DNA of the CDR3 is TGTGCTAGTGGTCTAGGGGAACACTATGGCTACACCTTC.

This clone was picked up one time. The chain joins TRBV19 to TRBJ1-4, with D perhaps matching TRBD1 (5 bases). Germline V gene data show CDR1 as LNHDA and CDR2 as SQIVND (reference sequence). The CDR3 is 16 residues long. The ends were cut back, 3 bases at V and 7 bases at J, with 18 bases in the middle. CDR3 in DNA: TGTGCCAGTAGTATTGGTTTAGGCAGGGAAGGTGAAAAACTGTTTTTT. Translating it yields CASSIGLGREGEKLFF.

This chain joins TRBV5-1 and TRBJ1-5; possibly TRBD1 for D (5 bases). Germline CDR1 SGHRS, CDR2 YFSETQ. This CDR3 region has 15 residues. The ends were cut back, 4 bases at V and 7 bases at J, with 18 bases in the middle. CDR3 in amino acids: CASSPGTSGGQPQHF. Here the CDR3 DNA reads TGCGCCAGCAGCCCCGGGACTTCTGGAGGACAGCCCCAGCATTTT.

V and J are TRBV27 and TRBJ1-2; 10 bases agree with TRBD1. Germline CDR1 reads MNHEY; CDR2 reads SMNVEV (reference sequence). The CDR3 totals 15 residues. V shed 8 bases, J shed 8 bases, and the junction held 14 bases outside the gene matches. The CDR3 sequence is CASSLATGGSGGYTF. CDR3 nucleotides: TGTGCCAGCTCACTGGCGACAGGGGGCTCTGGAGGCTACACCTTC.

The chain employs TRBV5-4 and TRBJ2-5; D uncertain. Germline loops: CDR1 SGHNT, CDR2 YYREEE (reference sequence). V was clipped by 0 bases and J by 4 bases, with 10 bases between them. The CDR3 sequence is 14 residues long. The CDR3 sequence: CASSLGLGGETQYF. In DNA, the CDR3 is TGTGCCAGCAGCTTGGGTCTAGGTGGAGAGACCCAGTACTTC.

This sequence joins TRBV18 and TRBJ1-3; D gene ambiguous. Trimming took off 3 bases at V and 3 bases at J, with 15 bases between the two ends. Germline V gene sequence: CDR1 KGHSH, CDR2 LQKENI. The CDR3 is 16 residues long. The CDR3, as DNA: TGTGCCAGCTCACCTGAACCGCGCCCCCTTGGAAACACCATATATTTT. Translation: CASSPEPRPLGNTIYF.

This chain joins TRBV4-2 and TRBJ1-5; 8 positions match TRBD1. V was clipped by 0 bases and J by 4 bases; unmatched bases: 11. The V gene's germline CDR1 is LGHNA and CDR2 YNFKEQ. The CDR3 loop spans 18 amino acids. The CDR3 protein is CASSQDLLRGTGNQPQHF. The CDR3 nucleotides are TGTGCCAGCAGCCAAGATCTTTTGCGGGGGACAGGAAATCAGCCCCAGCATTTT.

This clone has just a few counts. The chain recombines TRBV9 with TRBJ1-3, with D possibly TRBD1 on 5 matching bases. Germline CDR1 is SGDLS and CDR2 is YYNGEE. The CDR3 runs 14 residues. Trimming pared 7 bases from V and 0 bases from J, leaving 11 bases between. CDR3 in DNA: TGTGCCAGCGGGGAGGGGAACTCTGGAAACACCATATATTTT. Translating it yields CASGEGNSGNTIYF.

This chain connects TRBV6-5 to TRBJ2-3; 9 nucleotides agree with TRBD2. The V gene end was trimmed by 0 bases and the J gene end by 1 base; junction bases not matched to a gene: 2. Germline CDR1 and CDR2: MNHEY and SVGAGI. This CDR3 has 16 residues. The CDR3 sequence: CASSYSASGGTDTQYF. DNA of the CDR3: TGTGCCAGCAGTTACTCGGCTAGCGGGGGCACAGATACGCAGTATTTT.

This chain joins TRBV19 and TRBJ1-5; perhaps TRBD1 as D (6 bases). Germline V gives CDR1 LNHDA, CDR2 SQIVND (reference sequence). V gave up 5 bases and J gave up 2 bases, with 13 bases separating them. CDR3 length: 15 amino acids. The CDR3 sequence is CASSPQGNGNQPQHF. CDR3 bases: TGTGCCAGTAGTCCGCAGGGGAACGGCAATCAGCCCCAGCATTTT.

V gene TRBV15 combines with J gene TRBJ1-1; D possibly corresponds to TRBD1 (6 bases). Germline V gene lookup returns CDR1 LNHNV and CDR2 YYDKDF (reference sequence). Between the trimmed V and J ends, which lost 5 bases and 1 base, there was a span of 8 bases. The CDR3 loop spans 13 amino acids. CDR3 region: CATSGQQNTEAFF. The CDR3 DNA is TGTGCCACCAGCGGACAGCAGAACACTGAAGCTTTCTTT.

This clone has more than one count but fewer than ten. V and J are TRBV7-8 and TRBJ1-6, with 8 bases matching TRBD1. CDR1 and CDR2 (germline): SGHVS, FQNEAQ. After removal of 3 bases from V and 6 bases from J, the junction contained 4 bases not matched to a gene. The CDR3 length is 15 residues. This CDR3 is CASSFDRGFNSPLHF. The CDR3 DNA reads TGTGCCAGCAGCTTTGACAGGGGCTTTAATTCACCCCTCCACTTT.

The gene calls are TRBV6-1 and TRBJ1-1; TRBD1 agrees at 12 bases. CDR1 and CDR2 from the germline V gene are MNHNS and SASEGT. This CDR3 has 18 amino acids. The J segment lost 5 bases and the V segment lost 4 bases, leaving 14 bases of the junction unmatched. This chain's CDR3 is CASSVLGGTGGYWTEAFF. CDR3 DNA sequence: TGTGCCAGCAGTGTCCTCGGGGGGACAGGGGGCTATTGGACTGAAGCTTTCTTT.

The count of this clone is one. V usage is TRBV30 and J usage is TRBJ1-2; TRBD1 matches 10 bases. CDR1 GTSNPN and CDR2 SVGIG come from the germline V gene (reference sequence). This CDR3 comprises 16 residues. The ends lost 3 bases at V and 4 bases at J; junction bases unmatched: 11. In DNA, the CDR3 is TGTGCCTGGAGCAGAAGGGGACAGGGGATCGTCTATGGCTACACCTTC. It translates to CAWSRRGQGIVYGYTF.

The rearrangement joins TRBV20-1 to TRBJ1-6, with D perhaps matching TRBD1 (6 bases). Trimming stripped 3 bases from V and 2 bases from J, with 17 bases between. CDR1 is DFQATT, CDR2 SNEGSKA, per germline (reference sequence). CDR3 length: 17 amino acids. As DNA, the CDR3 is TGCAGTGCTAGTGGCCAGGGGTCTAGACCCTATAATTCACCCCTCCACTTT. Translated: CSASGQGSRPYNSPLHF.

The gene calls are TRBV3-1 (or the pseudogene TRBV3-2) and TRBJ2-3, with D maybe TRBD2 (5 bases). Per germline, CDR1 LGHDT and CDR2 YNNKEL (reference sequence). CDR3 size: 17 residues. V lost 6 bases to trimming and J lost 2 bases, with 21 bases between them. CDR3 sequence: CASSPRIEAGYTDTQYF. Written as DNA, the CDR3 is TGTGCCAGCAGTCCAAGAATCGAGGCGGGCTACACAGATACGCAGTATTTT.

This chain connects TRBV5-1 to TRBJ1-5; no clear D. Germline-derived CDR1 and CDR2 are SGHRS and YFSETQ. V was trimmed by 0 bases and J by 2 bases, leaving 9 bases between them. The CDR3 has 15 residues. Written as DNA, the CDR3 is TGCGCCAGCAGCTTGGGTCAGAGCGGCAATCAGCCCCAGCATTTT. It specifies CASSLGQSGNQPQHF.

The chain is built from TRBV11-3 and TRBJ2-5; 9 positions match TRBD2. The V and J ends lost 5 bases and 9 bases, in that order; junction bases with no gene match: 7. CDR3 length: 13 residues. Germline lookup yields CDR1 SGHNT and CDR2 YENEEA. The CDR3: CASSQRRGGAQYF. CDR3 coding DNA: TGTGCCAGCAGCCAGCGGCGGGGGGGCGCCCAGTACTTC.

The chain recombines TRBV5-1 with TRBJ1-1; 8 nucleotides line up with TRBD1. Germline V lookup: CDR1 SGHRS, CDR2 YFSETQ. V lost 4 bases, J lost 3 bases, and 11 bases stayed unmatched. CDR3 length equals 16 residues. CDR3 amino acids: CASSRMGQGADTEAFF. In DNA, the CDR3 is TGCGCCAGCAGCCGGATGGGGCAGGGGGCGGACACTGAAGCTTTCTTT.

This rearrangement joins TRBV7-9 to TRBJ2-3; no reliable D call. V lost 1 base and J lost 0, with 8 bases in between. The CDR3 spans 15 residues. The germline V gene has CDR1 SEHNR and CDR2 FQNEAQ (reference sequence). The CDR3 coding sequence is TGTGCCAGCAGCTTAGGCCAGACTAGCACAGATACGCAGTATTTT. It is translated as CASSLGQTSTDTQYF.

CDR3 sequence (DNA): TGTGCCAGTAGTATGGGGGGGACAGGGGGCCAAGAGACCCAGTACTTC. It specifies CASSMGGTGGQETQYF. The chain has TRBV19 and TRBJ2-5, with TRBD1 identical over 11 bases. The CDR3 runs to 16 residues. The V gene end was trimmed by 3 bases and the J gene end by 1 base; junction bases not matched to a gene: 4. Per germline, CDR1 LNHDA and CDR2 SQIVND (reference sequence).